The 6 T cell receptor beta chains below all came from one sample that was sequenced in a study of TIL therapy for anti-PD-1-resistant metastatic lung cancer. Time point described: pre-treatment sample, taken before nivolumab and TIL therapy. Tumor tissue came from excised metastases, mostly pleural nodules or supraclavicular lymph nodes. The libraries were made with immunoSEQ v3. Clones were sequenced by immunoSEQ multiplex PCR, and TCRdb holds only the in-frame ones, with some missing. The table lists about 50,000 clones, 60% to 85% of them singletons. The material sequenced was tumor tissue, taken at baseline. The receptors here all came from a person aged 25 to 79 with non-small cell lung cancer.

The chain carries TRBV11-2 and TRBJ1-2, with 8 bases identical to TRBD1. Germline V gives CDR1 SGHAT, CDR2 FQNNGV. The CDR3 has 13 amino acids. Unmatched junction bases numbered 7, after V lost 5 bases and J lost 8 bases. As DNA, the CDR3 is TGTGCCAGCAGCCCATGGACAGGGAGCGGCTACACCTTC. Its protein product is CASSPWTGSGYTF.

The genes are TRBV5-4 and TRBJ2-7, with D possibly matching TRBD2 (7 bases). The length of the CDR3 is 14 residues. V lost 4 bases and J lost 5, with 16 bases in between. Germline V lookup: CDR1 SGHNT, CDR2 YYREEE (reference sequence). The DNA of the CDR3 is TGTGCCAGCAGCCGCCAAGGGGGGGCAGACGAGCAGTACTTC. Protein sequence: CASSRQGGADEQYF.

The V gene is TRBV11-3, the J gene TRBJ2-1; 8 bases agree with TRBD2. Germline lookup yields CDR1 SGHNT and CDR2 YENEEA. The CDR3 runs 16 residues. Unmatched junction bases numbered 6, after V lost 5 bases and J lost 0 bases. CDR3 nucleotides: TGTGCCAGCAGCAGACTAGCGCCGAGCTCCTACAATGAGCAGTTCTTC. Translated, it gives CASSRLAPSSYNEQFF. Drawing the rest from reference TRBV11-3 and TRBJ2-1, the complete variable domain is EAGVVQSPRYKIIEKKQPVAFWCNPISGHNTLYWYLQNLGQGPELLIRYENEEAVDDSQLPKDRFSAERLKGVDSTLKIQPAELGDSAVYLCASSRLAPSSYNEQFFGPGTRLTVL.

This chain uses TRBV6-5 with TRBJ2-3; TRBD1 agrees at 7 bases. The CDR3 has 15 residues. CDR1 is MNHEY and CDR2 is SVGAGI in the germline V gene. The V gene end was trimmed by 0 bases and the J gene end by 6 bases; junction bases not matched to a gene: 6. The CDR3 DNA follows: TGTGCCAGCAGTTACTCAACAGGGGTCACGGATACGCAGTATTTT. The encoded protein is CASSYSTGVTDTQYF.

This chain connects TRBV4-2 to TRBJ2-3; TRBD2 matches 12 bases. This CDR3 comprises 18 residues. CDR1 is LGHNA, CDR2 YNFKEQ, per germline. Trimming cost V 1 base and J 1 base; bases outside gene matches: 6. The CDR3 region is CASSQGLAGGLGTDTQYF. The CDR3 DNA follows: TGTGCCAGCAGCCAAGGGCTAGCGGGGGGGCTGGGCACAGATACGCAGTATTTT.

The chain combines TRBV5-1 with TRBJ1-2; perhaps TRBD1 as D (5 bases). The CDR3 length is 15 residues. Germline CDR1 is SGHRS and CDR2 is YFSETQ. V was clipped by 0 bases and J by 4 bases, with 13 bases between them. CDR3 nucleotide sequence: TGCGCCAGCAGCTTGGATGGAGGCAGGGCCTATGGCTACACCTTC. Its protein is CASSLDGGRAYGYTF.